The clone carrying this T cell receptor beta chain has at least ten counts. Its antigen is undetermined. The ends were cut back, 2 bases at V and 6 bases at J, with 8 bases in the middle. This CDR3 has 13 residues. CDR1 and CDR2 from the germline V gene are SGHVS and FNYEAQ. The sample originates from a study of metastatic and nonmetastatic thyroid tumors. Study-wide context: It was across blood and tumor or nodule tissue from malignant and benign thyroid patients that repertoires were compared. General study findings and limits: TCR beta diversity was reportedly significantly higher in malignant thyroid tumors than benign nodules, in blood and tumor.

From the PCR reads, TCRdb re-called clones with MiXCR. Among 21,000 or so clones, roughly 24% were seen once, and the ten largest hold approximately 5.4%. Patients had received no treatment of any kind before thyroid surgery. V is TRBV7-6 and J is TRBJ1-5; D is perhaps TRBD1 (5 bases). The TCR was taken from a female donor with papillary thyroid cancer or a benign thyroid nodule (not recorded which). Some clones in this sample may be carry-over from other donors' samples. Sequencing input: tumor tissue. CDR3 nucleotide sequence: TGTGCCAGCAGCTTATGGGGCGGTCAGCCCCAGCATTTT. Its translation is CASSLWGGQPQHF.